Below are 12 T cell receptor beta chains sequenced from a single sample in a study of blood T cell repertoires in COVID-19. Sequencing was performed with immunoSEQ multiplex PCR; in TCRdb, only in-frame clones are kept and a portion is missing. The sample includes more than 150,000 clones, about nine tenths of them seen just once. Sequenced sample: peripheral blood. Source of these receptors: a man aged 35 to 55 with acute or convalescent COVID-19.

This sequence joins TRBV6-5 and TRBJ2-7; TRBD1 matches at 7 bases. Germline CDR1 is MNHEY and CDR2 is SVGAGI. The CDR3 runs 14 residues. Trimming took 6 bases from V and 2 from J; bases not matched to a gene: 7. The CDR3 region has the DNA TGTGCCAGCAGCCCCTCCGGGACAGCCTACGAGCAGTACTTC. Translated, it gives CASSPSGTAYEQYF.

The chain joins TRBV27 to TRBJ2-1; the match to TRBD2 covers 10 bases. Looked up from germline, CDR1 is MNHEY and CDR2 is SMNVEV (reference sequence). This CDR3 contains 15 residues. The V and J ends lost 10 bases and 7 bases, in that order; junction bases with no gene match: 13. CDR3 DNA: TGTGCCACGTGGCCGGGAGCGGGGGGGACAAATGAGCAGTTCTTC. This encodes CATWPGAGGTNEQFF.

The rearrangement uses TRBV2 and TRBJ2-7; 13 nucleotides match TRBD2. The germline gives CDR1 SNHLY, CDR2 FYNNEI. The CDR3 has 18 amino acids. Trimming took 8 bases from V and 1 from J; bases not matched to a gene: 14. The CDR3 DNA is TGTGCCAGCTCAGGACTAGCGGGGGCTTCTGCCCTATCCTACGAGCAGTACTTC. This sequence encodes CASSGLAGASALSYEQYF. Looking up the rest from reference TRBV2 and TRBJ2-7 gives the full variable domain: EPEVTQTPSHQVTQMGQEVILRCVPISNHLYFYWYRQILGQKVEFLVSFYNNEISEKSEIFDDQFSVERPDGSNFTLKIRSTKLEDSAMYFCASSGLAGASALSYEQYFGPGTRLTVT.

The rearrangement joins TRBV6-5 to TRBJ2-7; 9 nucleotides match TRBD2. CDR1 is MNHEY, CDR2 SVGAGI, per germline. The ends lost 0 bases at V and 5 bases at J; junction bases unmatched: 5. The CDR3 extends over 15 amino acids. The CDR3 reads CASSYSISGGHEQYF. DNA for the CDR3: TGTGCCAGCAGTTACTCGATTAGCGGGGGCCACGAGCAGTACTTC.

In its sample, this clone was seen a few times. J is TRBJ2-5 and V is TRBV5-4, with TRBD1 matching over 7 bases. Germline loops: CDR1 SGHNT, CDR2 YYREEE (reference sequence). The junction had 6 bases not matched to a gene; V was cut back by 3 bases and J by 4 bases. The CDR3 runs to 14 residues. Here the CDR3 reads CASSSGGEGETQYF. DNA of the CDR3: TGTGCCAGCAGCTCAGGGGGAGAAGGAGAGACCCAGTACTTC.

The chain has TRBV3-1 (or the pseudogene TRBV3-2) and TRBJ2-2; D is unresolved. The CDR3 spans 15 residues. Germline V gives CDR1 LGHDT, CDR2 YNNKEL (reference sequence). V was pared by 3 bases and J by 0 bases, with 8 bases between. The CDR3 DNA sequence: TGTGCCAGCAGCCAGGGCAGGACGAACACCGGGGAGCTGTTTTTT. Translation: CASSQGRTNTGELFF.

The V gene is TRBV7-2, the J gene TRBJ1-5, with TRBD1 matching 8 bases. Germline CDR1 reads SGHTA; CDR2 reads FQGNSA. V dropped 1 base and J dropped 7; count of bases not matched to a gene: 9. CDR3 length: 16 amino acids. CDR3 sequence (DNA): TGTGCCAGCAGCTTAGGAAGCAGGGGGCTACGGCAGCCCCAGCATTTT. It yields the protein CASSLGSRGLRQPQHF.

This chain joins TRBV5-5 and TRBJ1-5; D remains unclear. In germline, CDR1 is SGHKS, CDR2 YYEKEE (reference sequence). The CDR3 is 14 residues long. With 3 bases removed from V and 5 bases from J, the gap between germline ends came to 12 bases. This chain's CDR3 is CASSSTETYQPQHF. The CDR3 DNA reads TGTGCCAGCAGCTCCACAGAAACTTATCAGCCCCAGCATTTT. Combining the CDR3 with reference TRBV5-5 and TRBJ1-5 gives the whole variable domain DAGVTQSPTHLIKTRGQQVTLRCSPISGHKSVSWYQQVLGQGPQFIFQYYEKEERGRGNFPDRFSARQFPNYSSELNVNALLLGDSALYLCASSSTETYQPQHFGDGTRLSIL.

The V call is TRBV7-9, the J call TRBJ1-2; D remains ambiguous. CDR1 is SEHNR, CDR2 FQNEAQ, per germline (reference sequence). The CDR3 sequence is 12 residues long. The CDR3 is CVPGSPNYGYTF. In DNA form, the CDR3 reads TGTGTCCCAGGCAGCCCTAACTATGGCTACACCTTC. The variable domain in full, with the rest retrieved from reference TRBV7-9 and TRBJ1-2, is DTGVSQNPRHKITKRGQNVTFRCDPISEHNRLYWYRQTLGQGPEFLTYFQNEAQLEKSRLLSDRFSAERPKGSFSTLEIQRTEQGDSAMYLCVPGSPNYGYTFGSGTRLTVV.

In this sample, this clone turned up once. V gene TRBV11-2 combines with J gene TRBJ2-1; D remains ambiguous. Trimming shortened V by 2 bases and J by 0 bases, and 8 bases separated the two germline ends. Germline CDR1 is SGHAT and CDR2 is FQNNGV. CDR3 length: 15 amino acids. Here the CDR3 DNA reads TGTGCCAGCAGCTTACGACAAAGCTCCTACAATGAGCAGTTCTTC. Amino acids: CASSLRQSSYNEQFF.

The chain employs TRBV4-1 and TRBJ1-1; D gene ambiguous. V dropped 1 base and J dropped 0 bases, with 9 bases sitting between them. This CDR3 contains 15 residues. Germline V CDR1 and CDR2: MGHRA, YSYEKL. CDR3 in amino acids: CASSQVSTLNTEAFF. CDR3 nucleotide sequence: TGCGCCAGCAGCCAAGTTTCTACCTTGAACACTGAAGCTTTCTTT.

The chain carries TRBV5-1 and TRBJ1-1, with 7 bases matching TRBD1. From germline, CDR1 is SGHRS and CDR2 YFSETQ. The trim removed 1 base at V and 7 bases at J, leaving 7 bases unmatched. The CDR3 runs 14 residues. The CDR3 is CASSLSGGFNEAFF. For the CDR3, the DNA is TGCGCCAGCAGCTTGTCAGGGGGTTTTAATGAAGCTTTCTTT.